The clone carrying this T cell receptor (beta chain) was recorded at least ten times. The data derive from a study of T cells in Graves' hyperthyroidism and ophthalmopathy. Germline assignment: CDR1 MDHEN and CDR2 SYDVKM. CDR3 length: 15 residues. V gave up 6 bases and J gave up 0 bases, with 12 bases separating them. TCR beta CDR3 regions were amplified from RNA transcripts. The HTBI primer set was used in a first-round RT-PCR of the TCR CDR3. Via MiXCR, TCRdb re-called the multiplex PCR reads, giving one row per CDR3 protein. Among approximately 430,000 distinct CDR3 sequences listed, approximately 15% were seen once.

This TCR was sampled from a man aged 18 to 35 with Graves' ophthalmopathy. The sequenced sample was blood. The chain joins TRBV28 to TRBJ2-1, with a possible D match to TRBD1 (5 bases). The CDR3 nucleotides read TGTGCCAGCAGACCCCAGACAGACTCCTACAATGAGCAGTTCTTC. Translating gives CASRPQTDSYNEQFF.